Presented here are 7 T cell receptor beta chains from one specimen sequenced in a study of cytomegalovirus exposure and HLA in healthy donors (dated by TCRdb to the late 2010s). The library came from the immunoSEQ multiplex PCR assay. For the multiplex PCR, a mixture combining 60 forward primers for TCR Vbeta segments and 13 reverse primers for TCR Jbeta segments was used. This is the immuneACCESS table as TCRdb keeps it, with only in-frame sequences that have V and J called. A part of the clones is gone; compared with another copy, unresolved V genes explain less than half, and the rest is unexplained. The sample profile shows roughly 40,000 clones; roughly half of them were found once. Roughly an eighth of the sample lies in the top ten. Sequenced input: PBMCs. These receptor sequences come from a human donor in good health.

The chain couples TRBV23-1 to TRBJ2-1, with a weak D call TRBD1 (5 bases). TRBV23-1 is known as an ORF, though its function is uncertain. The CDR3 runs to 17 residues. V was pared by 6 bases and J by 0 bases, with 18 bases between. The CDR3 region is CASRLPLIGASYNEQFF. The CDR3 DNA reads TGCGCCAGCAGGCTACCCTTAATAGGGGCCTCCTACAATGAGCAGTTCTTC.

DNA for the CDR3: TGTGCCAGCAGTACCCCGGACTATGGCTACACCTTC. It yields the protein CASSTPDYGYTF. The chain carries TRBV6-5 and TRBJ1-2; D is unclear. The germline V gene encodes CDR1 MNHEY and CDR2 SVGAGI. The CDR3 is 12 residues long. V lost 5 bases, J lost 3 bases, and 7 bases lay in between.

The chain employs TRBV18 and TRBJ1-5; D uncertain. Trimming shortened V by 4 bases and J by 7 bases, and 11 bases separated the two germline ends. Germline V lookup: CDR1 KGHSH, CDR2 LQKENI. The CDR3 runs 13 residues. DNA for the CDR3: TGTGCCAGCTCACAGGAGGTGAGGCAGCCCCAGCATTTT. It is translated as CASSQEVRQPQHF.

This clone was detected only a few times. This chain uses TRBV4-1 with TRBJ2-7; 11 bases match TRBD1. Germline lookup yields CDR1 MGHRA and CDR2 YSYEKL. V lost 4 bases and J lost 2; bases outside the gene matches: 1. The CDR3 loop spans 14 amino acids. The CDR3 loop is CASSPGQGAYEQYF. DNA of the CDR3: TGCGCCAGCAGCCCGGGACAGGGGGCCTACGAGCAGTACTTC.

This clone was seen a handful of times. The chain joins TRBV18 to TRBJ1-1; 8 bases agree with TRBD1. This CDR3 spans 14 amino acids. With V trimmed by 3 bases and J by 4 bases, 4 bases remained unmatched. The germline CDR1 and CDR2 sequences are KGHSH and LQKENI. CDR3 bases: TGTGCCAGCTCACCCGACAGGGGAACCACTGAAGCTTTCTTT. Its translation is CASSPDRGTTEAFF.

The J gene is TRBJ1-1, the V gene TRBV7-2, with no clear D. Trimming shortened V by 3 bases and J by 3 bases, and 8 bases separated the two germline ends. The CDR3 loop spans 13 amino acids. CDR1 and CDR2 from the germline V gene are SGHTA and FQGNSA. CDR3 DNA sequence: TGTGCCAGCAGCTTTTATAGTGACACTGAAGCTTTCTTT. Translating gives CASSFYSDTEAFF. Filled out from reference TRBV7-2 and TRBJ1-1, the complete variable domain reads GAGVSQSPSNKVTEKGKDVELRCDPISGHTALYWYRQSLGQGLEFLIYFQGNSAPDKSGLPSDRFSAERTGGSVSTLTIQRTQQEDSAVYLCASSFYSDTEAFFGQGTRLTVV.

This clone was picked up one time. The V gene is TRBV7-8, the J gene TRBJ1-5; D unclear. This CDR3 is built from 14 residues. Per germline, CDR1 SGHVS and CDR2 FQNEAQ. Trimming removed 0 bases at V and 5 bases at J, with 8 bases between. For the CDR3, the DNA is TGTGCCAGCAGCTTAGCCGCGTCGGATCAGCCCCAGCATTTT. It codes for CASSLAASDQPQHF. The entire variable domain, with the rest obtained from reference TRBV7-8 and TRBJ1-5, is as follows: GAGVSQSPRYKVAKRGQDVALRCDPISGHVSLFWYQQALGQGPEFLTYFQNEAQLDKSGLPSDRFFAERPEGSVSTLKIQRTQQEDSAVYLCASSLAASDQPQHFGDGTRLSIL.